The 10 T cell receptor beta chains given below trace back to one sample, sequenced in a study of control samples from healthy donors and cancer patients. TCRdb's table, derived via immunoSEQ multiplex PCR, lists solely in-frame clones and lacks some. The profile shows about 110,000 clones, 88% of them singletons. Sequencing was performed on PBMCs. These receptors were taken from a woman in her fifties or sixties with lung cancer.

This clone was seen only once. The V call is TRBV9, the J call TRBJ2-7; 7 nucleotides match TRBD1. Germline V gene sequence: CDR1 SGDLS, CDR2 YYNGEE. This CDR3 region has 15 residues. Trimming removed 4 bases from V and 0 bases from J; junction bases left unmatched: 7. The CDR3 bases are TGTGCCAGCAGCCGCCGTGACAGGGACTCCTACGAGCAGTACTTC. Residues: CASSRRDRDSYEQYF.

Only a few counts were recorded for this clone. The J gene is TRBJ1-5, the V gene TRBV6-2 or TRBV6-3; D is uncertain. V was cut by 2 bases and J by 5 bases, with 10 bases left in between. The CDR3 covers 14 residues. Per germline, CDR1 MNHEY and CDR2 SVGEGT. The CDR3 sequence is CASSYGGGYQPQHF. For the CDR3, the DNA is TGTGCCAGCAGTTACGGCGGTGGTTATCAGCCCCAGCATTTT.

This clone has more than one count but fewer than ten. The gene calls are TRBV3-1 (or the pseudogene TRBV3-2) and TRBJ1-2, with TRBD1 as a possible D gene (6 bases). The CDR3 covers 17 residues. V was clipped by 5 bases and J by 5 bases, with 24 bases between them. CDR1 and CDR2 from the germline V gene are LGHDT and YNNKEL (reference sequence). CDR3 sequence (DNA): TGTGCCAGCAGCTCAAGTGGGGACATCGGGGAGGCATATGGCTACACCTTC. The encoded protein is CASSSSGDIGEAYGYTF.

The chain employs TRBV6-5 and TRBJ1-2; TRBD1 agrees at 9 bases. The CDR3 length is 12 residues. V shed 10 bases, J shed 9 bases, and the junction held 9 bases outside the gene matches. Germline-derived CDR1 and CDR2 are MNHEY and SVGAGI. The CDR3 here is CATTGQGVSYTF. For the CDR3, the DNA is TGTGCCACGACGGGACAGGGTGTGAGCTACACCTTC.

The gene calls are TRBV10-3 and TRBJ2-3; 14 nucleotides match TRBD2. This CDR3 is 16 amino acids long. With V trimmed by 6 bases and J by 6 bases, 8 bases remained unmatched. CDR1 is ENHRY and CDR2 is SYGVKD in the germline V gene. The CDR3, as DNA: TGTGCCATCAGCCCGGGACTAGCGGGAGCTGGTGATACGCAGTATTTT. Protein: CAISPGLAGAGDTQYF.

The chain uses TRBV18 and TRBJ2-5; no definite D call. The CDR3 is 12 residues long. CDR1 is KGHSH, CDR2 LQKENI, per germline. The V end lost 6 bases, the J end lost 1 base, and 6 bases lay between the germline ends. For the CDR3, the DNA is TGTGCCAGCTCCCTGGTCCAAGAGACCCAGTACTTC. Translating gives CASSLVQETQYF.

This clone has just one count. The chain couples TRBV15 to TRBJ2-5; D remains unclear. Trimming shortened V by 0 bases and J by 5 bases, and 13 bases separated the two germline ends. The CDR3 is 15 amino acids. CDR1 and CDR2 from the germline V gene are LNHNV and YYDKDF (reference sequence). Written as DNA, the CDR3 is TGTGCCACCAGCAGAGAATTAGGGAATGTTGAGACCCAGTACTTC. This translates into CATSRELGNVETQYF. The complete variable domain, with remaining parts taken from reference TRBV15 and TRBJ2-5, reads DAMVIQNPRYQVTQFGKPVTLSCSQTLNHNVMYWYQQKSSQAPKLLFHYYDKDFNNEADTPDNFQSRRPNTSFCFLDIRSPGLGDTAMYLCATSRELGNVETQYFGPGTRLLVL.

The chain couples TRBV6-5 to TRBJ1-2; unclear D gene. CDR1 and CDR2 (germline): MNHEY, SVGAGI. The CDR3 spans 12 residues. Between the trimmed V and J ends, which lost 7 bases and 4 bases, there was a span of 10 bases. CDR3 in amino acids: CASNRDRYGYTF. For the CDR3, the DNA is TGTGCCAGCAACCGCGACCGCTATGGCTACACCTTC.

The chain carries TRBV5-8 and TRBJ1-5, with 8 positions matching TRBD1. Trimming removed 0 bases from V and 5 bases from J; junction bases left unmatched: 4. This CDR3 has 15 amino acids. Looked up from germline, CDR1 is SGHTS and CDR2 is YDEGEE. CDR3 in DNA: TGTGCCAGCAGCTTGGGGGGACAGGTTTATCAGCCCCAGCATTTT. This encodes CASSLGGQVYQPQHF.

This chain joins TRBV9 and TRBJ1-2; D is uncertain. Trimming cost V 0 bases and J 5 bases, with 5 bases left between them. CDR3 length equals 12 residues. Germline lookup yields CDR1 SGDLS and CDR2 YYNGEE. CDR3 sequence: CASSVGTYGYTF. The DNA of the CDR3 is TGTGCCAGCAGCGTAGGGACGTATGGCTACACCTTC.